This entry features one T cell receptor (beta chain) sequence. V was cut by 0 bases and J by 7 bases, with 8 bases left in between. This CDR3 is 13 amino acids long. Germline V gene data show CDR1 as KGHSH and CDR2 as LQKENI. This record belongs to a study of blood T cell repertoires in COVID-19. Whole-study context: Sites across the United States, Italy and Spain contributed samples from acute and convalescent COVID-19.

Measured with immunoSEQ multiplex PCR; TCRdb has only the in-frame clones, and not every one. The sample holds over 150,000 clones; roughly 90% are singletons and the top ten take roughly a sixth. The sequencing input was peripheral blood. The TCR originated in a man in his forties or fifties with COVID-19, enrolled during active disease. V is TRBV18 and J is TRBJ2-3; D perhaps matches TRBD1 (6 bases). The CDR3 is CASSPPGQNTQYF. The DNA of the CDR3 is TGTGCCAGCTCACCACCCGGACAGAATACGCAGTATTTT.